These 28 T cell receptor beta chains were sequenced from one sample in a study of blood T cell repertoires in COVID-19 (dated by TCRdb to 2020 to 2022). Libraries were prepared through the immunoSEQ multiplex PCR assay. Entries here come from immuneACCESS through TCRdb and include only in-frame sequences with V and J called. Some clones fail to appear in such tables; in the studies checked, an unresolved V gene covers under half of the shortfall, and the cause of the remainder is unknown. This sample has tens of thousands of clones in its table, and 70% to 90% of those were observed once. The ten largest clones add up to around 2.2% of the sample. Sequencing was carried out using peripheral blood. The receptors derive from a human donor in a cohort sampled during active COVID-19.

The rearrangement uses TRBV3-1 (or the pseudogene TRBV3-2) and TRBJ1-6, with D hard to call. The CDR3 length is 13 residues. The V gene's germline CDR1 is LGHDT and CDR2 YNNKEL (reference sequence). Trimming cost V 0 bases and J 11 bases, with 8 bases left between them. CDR3 in amino acids: CASSQESRPPLHF. DNA of the CDR3: TGTGCCAGCAGCCAAGAGTCGAGGCCACCCCTCCACTTT.

This rearrangement joins TRBV5-1 to TRBJ2-1; unclear D gene. The CDR3 loop spans 14 amino acids. Germline-derived CDR1 and CDR2 are SGHRS and YFSETQ. Trimming removed 2 bases from V and 6 bases from J, with 12 bases in between. The chain's CDR3 is CASSFGSSGNEQFF. CDR3 DNA: TGCGCCAGCAGCTTCGGCTCTTCAGGCAATGAGCAGTTCTTC.

J is TRBJ2-2 and V is TRBV2; 8 nucleotides align to TRBD1. With V trimmed by 4 bases and J by 5 bases, 9 bases remained unmatched. The CDR3 is 16 amino acids. Germline CDR1 SNHLY, CDR2 FYNNEI. The CDR3 loop is CASSGQGLALTGELFF. The CDR3 nucleotides read TGTGCCAGCAGTGGACAGGGGCTCGCTTTAACCGGGGAGCTGTTTTTT.

The V gene is TRBV5-6, the J gene TRBJ2-1, with 14 bases matching TRBD2. The trim removed 4 bases at V and 6 bases at J, leaving 6 bases unmatched. CDR1 is SGHDT and CDR2 is YYEEEE in the germline V gene. The CDR3 has 16 residues. The CDR3 region has the DNA TGTGCCAGCAGCGAAACCGGGACTAGCGGGAGCAATGAGCAGTTCTTC. Translation: CASSETGTSGSNEQFF.

The chain employs TRBV30 and TRBJ2-3; D remains ambiguous. The CDR3 covers 14 residues. CDR1 and CDR2 (germline): GTSNPN, SVGIG (reference sequence). V lost 0 bases and J lost 1, with 8 bases in between. In nucleotides, the CDR3 is TGTGCCTGGAGTGTACTACGAGGCACAGATACGCAGTATTTT. The encoded protein is CAWSVLRGTDTQYF.

The chain uses TRBV5-6 and TRBJ1-1, with D possibly being TRBD1 (6 bases). Trimming stripped 1 base from V and 6 bases from J, with 7 bases between. This CDR3 contains 12 residues. CDR1 is SGHDT, CDR2 YYEEEE, per germline. The DNA of the CDR3 is TGTGCCAGCAGCTTGCAGGGGCCTGAAGCTTTCTTT. Translated, it gives CASSLQGPEAFF.

This chain links TRBV13 with TRBJ1-6; the D is unclear. The CDR3 length is 16 residues. Germline V gives CDR1 PRHDT, CDR2 FYEKMQ (reference sequence). Trimming took 5 bases from V and 7 from J, leaving 18 bases between them. The CDR3 DNA sequence: TGTGCCAGCAGCCCGGGCGGGGAATTGCAAAATTCACCCCTCCACTTT. Amino acids: CASSPGGELQNSPLHF.

In its sample, this clone was seen a few times. The gene calls are TRBV7-9 and TRBJ2-4; 8 positions agree with TRBD1. The junction had 4 bases not matched to a gene; V was cut back by 5 bases and J by 1 base. The CDR3 has 15 amino acids. CDR1 SEHNR and CDR2 FQNEAQ come from the germline V gene (reference sequence). The CDR3 is CASSGQGGAKNIQYF. In nucleotides, the CDR3 is TGTGCCAGCAGCGGACAGGGAGGCGCCAAAAACATTCAGTACTTC.

This chain joins TRBV25-1 and TRBJ2-5; TRBD2 is a possible D gene (7 bases). The CDR3 loop spans 18 amino acids. V gave up 0 bases and J gave up 5 bases, with 22 bases separating them. Germline CDR1 reads MGHDK; CDR2 reads SYGVNS. The CDR3 region has the DNA TGTGCCAGCAGTGAATATGGTAAAGGGGGGGCGCTGGTGGAGACCCAGTACTTC. Its protein is CASSEYGKGGALVETQYF.

The CDR3 sequence: CASSEGLAGPPSSYNEQFF. CDR3 DNA: TGTGCCAGCAGCGAGGGACTAGCGGGACCTCCCAGCTCCTACAATGAGCAGTTCTTC. The V and J genes are TRBV11-2 and TRBJ2-1; TRBD2 matches at 13 bases. This CDR3 is built from 19 residues. Germline lookup yields CDR1 SGHAT and CDR2 FQNNGV. J was trimmed by 0 bases and V by 5 bases; bases with no gene match: 10. Combining the CDR3 with reference TRBV11-2 and TRBJ2-1 gives the whole variable domain EAGVAQSPRYKIIEKRQSVAFWCNPISGHATLYWYQQILGQGPKLLIQFQNNGVVDDSQLPKDRFSAERLKGVDSTLKIQPAKLEDSAVYLCASSEGLAGPPSSYNEQFFGPGTRLTVL.

Written as DNA, the CDR3 is TGCGCCAGCAGCTTGATAAGGACAGTCAATCAGCCCCAGCATTTT. It translates to CASSLIRTVNQPQHF. This chain links TRBV5-1 with TRBJ1-5; D is perhaps TRBD1 (6 bases). V lost 1 base, J lost 3 bases, and 11 bases lay in between. The CDR3 totals 15 residues. Per the germline V gene, CDR1 is SGHRS and CDR2 is YFSETQ.

The CDR3 nucleotides read TGTGCCAGCAGCCAAGGGGGACAGGTCAGTGAGCAGTTCTTC. It specifies CASSQGGQVSEQFF. This chain uses TRBV3-1 (or the pseudogene TRBV3-2) with TRBJ2-1; the match to TRBD1 covers 8 bases. The trim removed 1 base at V and 9 bases at J, leaving 5 bases unmatched. CDR3 length equals 14 residues. CDR1 LGHDT and CDR2 YNNKEL come from the germline V gene (reference sequence).

The chain has TRBV3-1 (or the pseudogene TRBV3-2) and TRBJ1-6, with D unresolved. The V end lost 1 base, the J end lost 8 bases, and 9 bases lay between the germline ends. The CDR3 loop spans 14 amino acids. The germline CDR1 and CDR2 sequences are LGHDT and YNNKEL (reference sequence). CDR3 sequence reads: CASSQAVRDSPLHF. CDR3 sequence (DNA): TGTGCCAGCAGCCAAGCAGTTCGGGATTCACCCCTCCACTTT.

The chain carries TRBV19 and TRBJ2-2; perhaps TRBD2 as D (5 bases). Looked up from germline, CDR1 is LNHDA and CDR2 is SQIVND (reference sequence). The CDR3 loop spans 14 amino acids. The V end was cut by 7 bases, the J end by 4 bases, with 13 bases between. CDR3 nucleotides: TGTGCCAGTACCAAACAGCGGAGCACCGGGGAGCTGTTTTTT. Amino acids: CASTKQRSTGELFF.

The chain has TRBV5-4 and TRBJ2-7; 8 bases agree with TRBD2. This CDR3 is built from 14 residues. Per the germline V gene, CDR1 is SGHNT and CDR2 is YYREEE (reference sequence). V shed 4 bases, J shed 4 bases, and the junction held 7 bases outside the gene matches. The CDR3 loop reads CASSAGGGLYEQYF. The CDR3 DNA reads as TGTGCCAGCAGCGCCGGGGGGGGCCTATACGAGCAGTACTTC.

The V call is TRBV19, the J call TRBJ2-4; possibly TRBD1 for D (5 bases). Trimming pared 3 bases from V and 4 bases from J, leaving 19 bases between. There are 17 residues in the CDR3. Germline CDR1 is LNHDA and CDR2 is SQIVND (reference sequence). CDR3 sequence (DNA): TGTGCCAGTAGTATTAGGGGTCTGACCGCCGGGAAAAACATTCAGTACTTC. Residues: CASSIRGLTAGKNIQYF.

This chain links TRBV5-5 with TRBJ1-3, with D possibly being TRBD1 (6 bases). The CDR3 extends over 17 amino acids. Per germline, CDR1 SGHKS and CDR2 YYEKEE (reference sequence). Trimming stripped 4 bases from V and 0 bases from J, with 17 bases between. As DNA, the CDR3 is TGTGCCAGCAGCCCCAGATGGGGACAAATCTCTGGAAACACCATATATTTT. It specifies CASSPRWGQISGNTIYF.

The gene calls are TRBV7-8 and TRBJ2-1; D not certain. The V and J ends lost 5 bases and 10 bases respectively, with 21 bases between them. Germline V gene sequence: CDR1 SGHVS, CDR2 FQNEAQ. This CDR3 contains 15 residues. The DNA of the CDR3 is TGTGCCAGCAGCCCGGGTCGTGTGCCCTCGCGGGAGCAGTTCTTC. It yields the protein CASSPGRVPSREQFF.

The rearrangement links TRBV21-1 to TRBJ1-6; the table calls TRBD1, which could not be checked here. TRBV21-1 is tagged as a pseudogene. The CDR3 has 18 amino acids. DNA for the CDR3: TGTGCCAGCAGCAAAGAGGGACAGGGGGCGAGGGATAATTCACCCCTCCACTTT. It yields the protein CASSKEGQGARDNSPLHF.

The chain recombines TRBV9 with TRBJ1-1, with D perhaps TRBD1 (5 bases). Germline values: CDR1 SGDLS, CDR2 YYNGEE. This CDR3 is built from 13 residues. V was trimmed by 0 bases and J by 7 bases, leaving 10 bases between them. CDR3 region: CASSVDGQGEAFF. The CDR3 coding sequence is TGTGCCAGCAGCGTAGATGGGCAGGGTGAAGCTTTCTTT.

V and J are TRBV7-9 and TRBJ1-2; 8 positions agree with TRBD1. J gave up 4 bases and V 5 bases, and 12 bases lay outside the gene matches. Germline CDR1 is SEHNR and CDR2 is FQNEAQ (reference sequence). The CDR3 has 16 residues. CDR3 DNA: TGTGCCAGCAGCGACGGGACAGGTGGTAAGATCTATGGCTACACCTTC. It translates to CASSDGTGGKIYGYTF.

The chain has TRBV3-1 (or the pseudogene TRBV3-2) and TRBJ1-5, with a possible D match to TRBD1 (6 bases). V lost 1 base to trimming and J lost 4 bases, with 17 bases between them. This CDR3 is 17 amino acids long. Germline CDR1 LGHDT, CDR2 YNNKEL (reference sequence). The CDR3 loop is CASSQGAGVRYNQPQHF. CDR3 coding DNA: TGTGCCAGCAGCCAAGGGGCAGGGGTCCGGTATAATCAGCCCCAGCATTTT.

This clone has a single count. The J gene is TRBJ2-7, the V gene TRBV20-1, with unresolved D. Germline assignment: CDR1 DFQATT and CDR2 SNEGSKA (reference sequence). The CDR3 extends over 11 amino acids. Deletions cut 1 base from V and 5 bases from J, with 6 bases between. CDR3 region: CSARAGNEQYF. The CDR3 DNA reads TGCAGTGCTAGAGCAGGTAACGAGCAGTACTTC.

With respect to this clone: At one end the junction does not follow the germline gene, possibly because of a read error. This chain links TRBV27 with TRBJ2-4, with 9 bases that match TRBD1. Germline assignment: CDR1 MNHEY and CDR2 SMNVEV (reference sequence). This CDR3 spans 17 amino acids. This CDR3 reads CASSLSRTGAPKNIQYF. The CDR3 DNA reads as TGTGCCAGCAGTTTATCCCGGACAGGGGCCCCCAAGAACATTCAGTACTTC.

The chain joins TRBV5-6 to TRBJ2-2, with 9 nucleotides matching TRBD2. Germline loops: CDR1 SGHDT, CDR2 YYEEEE. The J segment lost 6 bases and the V segment lost 3 bases, leaving 6 bases of the junction unmatched. The CDR3 sequence is 15 residues long. The CDR3 loop reads CASSSPAGGPGELFF. In DNA, the CDR3 is TGTGCCAGCAGCTCCCCCGCGGGGGGGCCCGGGGAGCTGTTTTTT. Full variable domain (rest looked up from reference TRBV5-6 and TRBJ2-2): DAGVTQSPTHLIKTRGQQVTLRCSPKSGHDTVSWYQQALGQGPQFIFQYYEEEERQRGNFPDRFSGHQFPNYSSELNVNALLLGDSALYLCASSSPAGGPGELFFGEGSRLTVL.

The chain uses TRBV6-4 and TRBJ2-1; 10 nucleotides align to TRBD2. Germline trimming cut 6 bases from V and 7 bases from J; bases unmatched to any gene: 9. The CDR3 contains 15 residues. Germline V lookup: CDR1 MRHNA, CDR2 SNTAGT. The CDR3 is CASSSTGTSANEQFF. The CDR3 DNA sequence: TGTGCCAGCAGCTCAACGGGGACTAGCGCAAATGAGCAGTTCTTC.

This rearrangement joins TRBV18 to TRBJ2-2, with D possibly TRBD2 on 6 matching bases. V lost 4 bases, J lost 4 bases, and 13 bases lay in between. This CDR3 region has 15 residues. Germline values: CDR1 KGHSH, CDR2 LQKENI. The CDR3 reads CASSRGAGPTGELFF. CDR3 nucleotides: TGTGCCAGCTCACGTGGGGCGGGACCCACCGGGGAGCTGTTTTTT.

This clone appeared a few times. The chain combines TRBV10-3 with TRBJ2-3; 9 bases are shared with TRBD2. Trimming took 3 bases from V and 4 from J; bases not matched to a gene: 11. The CDR3 is 17 amino acids. Germline V gene data show CDR1 as ENHRY and CDR2 as SYGVKD. In DNA form, the CDR3 reads TGTGCCATCAGTGATCCGGCGGGAGGGAGGCAGGCAGATACGCAGTATTTT. It is translated as CAISDPAGGRQADTQYF.